A single sample is the source of the 2 T cell receptor beta chains below, sequenced in a study of PD-1 blockade in mismatch repair-deficient tumors (dated by TCRdb to the late 2010s). The method was the immunoSEQ multiplex PCR assay. TCRdb carries this immuneACCESS record with in-frame sequences only. Its versions omit some clonotypes, under half of them owing to an unresolved V gene in the studies checked, with the rest unexplained. For this sample there are 20,000 to 25,000 clones; 84% appear just once. 17% of the sample is held by the ten biggest clonotypes. The sequences come from peripheral blood, collected 2 weeks after starting pembrolizumab. Receptors originate from an adult with mismatch repair-deficient cancer.

The chain combines TRBV5-1 with TRBJ2-7; D call uncertain. V was cut by 2 bases and J by 0 bases, with 9 bases left in between. Germline CDR1 SGHRS, CDR2 YFSETQ. The CDR3 runs 14 residues. The CDR3 reads CASSFEQSSYEQYF. In DNA, the CDR3 is TGCGCCAGCAGCTTCGAACAGAGCTCCTACGAGCAGTACTTC.

This clone counts as medium-sized. The chain links TRBV11-2 to TRBJ2-2; 10 positions agree with TRBD2. CDR1 and CDR2 from the germline V gene are SGHAT and FQNNGV. V trimming: 7 bases; J trimming: 5 bases; junction bases outside the gene matches: 13. This CDR3 has 17 amino acids. The CDR3 DNA sequence: TGTGCCAGCAACTCGCTAGCGGGAGCCGACCGGACCGGGGAGCTGTTTTTT. Translating it yields CASNSLAGADRTGELFF.